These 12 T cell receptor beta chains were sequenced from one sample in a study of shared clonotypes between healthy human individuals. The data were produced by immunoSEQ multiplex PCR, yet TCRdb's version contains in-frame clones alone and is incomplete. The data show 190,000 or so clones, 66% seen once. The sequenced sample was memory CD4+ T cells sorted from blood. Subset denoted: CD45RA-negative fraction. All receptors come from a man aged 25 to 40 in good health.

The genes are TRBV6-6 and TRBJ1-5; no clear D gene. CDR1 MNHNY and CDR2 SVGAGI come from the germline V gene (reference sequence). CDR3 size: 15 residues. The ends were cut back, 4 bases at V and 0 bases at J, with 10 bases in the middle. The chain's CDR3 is CASSSDGHSNQPQHF. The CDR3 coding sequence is TGTGCCAGCAGTTCGGACGGGCATAGCAATCAGCCCCAGCATTTT.

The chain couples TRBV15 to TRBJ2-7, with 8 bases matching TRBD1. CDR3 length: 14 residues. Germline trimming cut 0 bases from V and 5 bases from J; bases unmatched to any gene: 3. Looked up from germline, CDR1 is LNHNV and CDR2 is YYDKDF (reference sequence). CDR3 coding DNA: TGTGCCACCAGCAGAGAACGGACAGGGCACGAGCAGTACTTC. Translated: CATSRERTGHEQYF.

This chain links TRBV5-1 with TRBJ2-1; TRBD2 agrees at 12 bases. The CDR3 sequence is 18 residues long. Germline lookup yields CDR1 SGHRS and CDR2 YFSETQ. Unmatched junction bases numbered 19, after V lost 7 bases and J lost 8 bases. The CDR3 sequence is CASSHRPGRLAGVDEQFF. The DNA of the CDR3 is TGCGCCAGCTCACATCGCCCGGGGCGACTAGCGGGAGTTGATGAGCAGTTCTTC.

The CDR3 DNA sequence: TGTGCCAGCATGGGGATAGGGGTCCAGAGCTCCTACGAGCAGTACTTC. The encoded protein is CASMGIGVQSSYEQYF. The chain carries TRBV2 and TRBJ2-7, with a possible D match to TRBD1 (5 bases). This CDR3 contains 16 residues. The ends were cut back, 7 bases at V and 0 bases at J, with 19 bases in the middle. Per the germline V gene, CDR1 is SNHLY and CDR2 is FYNNEI.

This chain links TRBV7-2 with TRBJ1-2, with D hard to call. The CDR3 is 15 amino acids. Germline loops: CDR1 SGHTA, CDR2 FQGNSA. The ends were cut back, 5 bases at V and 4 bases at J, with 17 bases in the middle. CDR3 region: CASSTGTVGFYGYTF. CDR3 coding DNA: TGTGCCAGCAGCACGGGAACGGTAGGGTTCTATGGCTACACCTTC.

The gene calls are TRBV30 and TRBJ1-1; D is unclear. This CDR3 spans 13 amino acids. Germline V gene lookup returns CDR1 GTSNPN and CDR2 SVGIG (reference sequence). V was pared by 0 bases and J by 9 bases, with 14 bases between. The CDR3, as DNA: TGTGCCTGGAGTGTACAATTGGAGTGGAAAGCTTTCTTT. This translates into CAWSVQLEWKAFF.

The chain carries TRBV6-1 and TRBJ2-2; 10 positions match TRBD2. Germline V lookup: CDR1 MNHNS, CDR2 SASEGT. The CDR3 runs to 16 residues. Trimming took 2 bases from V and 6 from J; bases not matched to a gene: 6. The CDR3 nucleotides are TGTGCCAGCAGTGAAACTAGCGGGATTGGGGCCGGGGAGCTGTTTTTT. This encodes CASSETSGIGAGELFF.

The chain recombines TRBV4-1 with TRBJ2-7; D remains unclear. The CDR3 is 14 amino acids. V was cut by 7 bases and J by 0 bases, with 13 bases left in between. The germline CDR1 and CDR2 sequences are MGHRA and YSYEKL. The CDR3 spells CASKVLTVSYEQYF. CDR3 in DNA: TGCGCCAGCAAGGTCCTTACCGTCTCCTACGAGCAGTACTTC.

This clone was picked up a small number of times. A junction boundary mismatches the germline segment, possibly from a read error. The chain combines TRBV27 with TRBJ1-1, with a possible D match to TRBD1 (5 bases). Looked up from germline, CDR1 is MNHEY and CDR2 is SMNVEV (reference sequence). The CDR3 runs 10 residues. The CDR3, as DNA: TGTGCCAGCGGGGGAGTCGAGATTTTATGG. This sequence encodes CASGGVEILW.

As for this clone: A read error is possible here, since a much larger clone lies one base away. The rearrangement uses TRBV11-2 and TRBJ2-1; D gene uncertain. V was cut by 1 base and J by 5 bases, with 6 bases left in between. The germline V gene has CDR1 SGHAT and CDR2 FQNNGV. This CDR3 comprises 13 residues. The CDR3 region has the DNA TGTGCCAGCAGCTTAGGACGGAACAATGAGCAGTTCTTC. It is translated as CASSLGRNNEQFF. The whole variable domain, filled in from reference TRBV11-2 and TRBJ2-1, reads EAGVAQSPRYKIIEKRQSVAFWCNPISGHATLYWYQQILGQGPKLLIQFQNNGVVDDSQLPKDRFSAERLKGVDSTLKIQPAKLEDSAVYLCASSLGRNNEQFFGPGTRLTVL.

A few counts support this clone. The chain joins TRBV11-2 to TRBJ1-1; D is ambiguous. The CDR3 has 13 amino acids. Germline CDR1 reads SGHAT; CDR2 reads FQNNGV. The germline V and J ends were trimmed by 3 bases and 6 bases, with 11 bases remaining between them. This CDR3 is CASSFPGGPEAFF. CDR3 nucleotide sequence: TGTGCCAGCAGCTTTCCTGGTGGGCCTGAAGCTTTCTTT.

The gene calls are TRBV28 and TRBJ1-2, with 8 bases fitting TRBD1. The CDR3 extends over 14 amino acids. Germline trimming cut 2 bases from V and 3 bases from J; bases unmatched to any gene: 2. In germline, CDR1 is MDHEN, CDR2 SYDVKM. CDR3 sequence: CASSLQGAYYGYTF. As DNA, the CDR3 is TGTGCCAGCAGTTTACAGGGGGCTTACTATGGCTACACCTTC.